The 14 T cell receptor beta chains listed next were all sequenced from one sample in a study of blood T cell repertoires in COVID-19. The table came from immunoSEQ multiplex PCR; TCRdb's copy has only in-frame clones and leaves some out. The repertoire includes approximately 76,000 clones, 83% of them detected once, and roughly two fifths sits in the top ten. The source material was peripheral blood. The receptor source for this set is a man older than 75 with active or convalescent COVID-19.

The rearrangement links TRBV5-4 to TRBJ1-2; no definite D call. Trimming stripped 4 bases from V and 8 bases from J, with 21 bases between. There are 15 residues in the CDR3. Germline CDR1 and CDR2: SGHNT and YYREEE (reference sequence). This CDR3 reads CASSLRNREDLGYTF. The DNA of the CDR3 is TGTGCCAGCAGCCTCCGGAATAGGGAGGATTTGGGCTACACCTTC.

This chain connects TRBV3-1 (or the pseudogene TRBV3-2) to TRBJ1-4, with D unresolved. The V end was cut by 2 bases, the J end by 8 bases, with 12 bases between. The germline CDR1 and CDR2 sequences are LGHDT and YNNKEL (reference sequence). The length of the CDR3 is 14 residues. The CDR3 region is CASSQIGGNEKLFF. In nucleotides, the CDR3 is TGTGCCAGCAGCCAAATAGGCGGAAACGAAAAACTGTTTTTT.

The chain uses TRBV10-2 and TRBJ2-7; 7 bases fit TRBD2. V gave up 0 bases and J gave up 5 bases; unmatched junction bases: 10. Germline CDR1 and CDR2: WSHSY and SAAADI. The CDR3 length is 16 residues. The CDR3 DNA sequence: TGCGCCAGCAGTGAGTCAACCGGGGGGACGAGGAACGAGCAGTACTTC. Encoded protein: CASSESTGGTRNEQYF.

The genes are TRBV9 and TRBJ2-1; 8 positions match TRBD2. Germline loops: CDR1 SGDLS, CDR2 YYNGEE. J was trimmed by 4 bases and V by 4 bases; bases with no gene match: 13. The CDR3 is 17 residues long. CDR3 in DNA: TGTGCCAGCAGCTTACCGCTTAATAGCGGGAAATACAATGAGCAGTTCTTC. The encoded protein is CASSLPLNSGKYNEQFF.

The chain couples TRBV7-6 to TRBJ1-1, with a weak D call TRBD1 (6 bases). Germline loops: CDR1 SGHVS, CDR2 FNYEAQ. The germline V and J ends were trimmed by 1 base and 1 base, with 10 bases remaining between them. The length of the CDR3 is 15 residues. Here the CDR3 reads CASSLVGGSNTEAFF. The CDR3 nucleotides read TGTGCCAGCAGCTTAGTTGGGGGCTCGAACACTGAAGCTTTCTTT. The variable domain in full, with the rest retrieved from reference TRBV7-6 and TRBJ1-1, is GAGVSQSPRYKVTKRGQDVALRCDPISGHVSLYWYRQALGQGPEFLTYFNYEAQQDKSGLPNDRFSAERPEGSISTLTIQRTEQRDSAMYRCASSLVGGSNTEAFFGQGTRLTVV.

The chain couples TRBV28 to TRBJ2-5; 8 bases align to TRBD2. The germline CDR1 and CDR2 sequences are MDHEN and SYDVKM. Trimming at V came to 7 bases and at J to 4 bases, leaving 11 bases not matched to a gene. CDR3 length equals 15 residues. In nucleotides, the CDR3 is TGTGCCAGCACTCTAACGGGGGGGGCGGGAGAGACCCAGTACTTC. Protein product: CASTLTGGAGETQYF. Filled out from reference TRBV28 and TRBJ2-5, the complete variable domain reads DVKVTQSSRYLVKRTGEKVFLECVQDMDHENMFWYRQDPGLGLRLIYFSYDVKMKEKGDIPEGYSVSREKKERFSLILESASTNQTSMYLCASTLTGGAGETQYFGPGTRLLVL.

The rearrangement joins TRBV29-1 to TRBJ2-1; TRBD2 is a possible D gene (5 bases). Trimming took off 7 bases at V and 0 bases at J, with 16 bases between the two ends. This CDR3 is built from 15 residues. Germline values: CDR1 SQVTM, CDR2 ANQGSEA. As DNA, the CDR3 is TGCAGCGCTCCCTCGGGGTGGTCCTCCTACAATGAGCAGTTCTTC. Protein sequence: CSAPSGWSSYNEQFF.

The CDR3 sequence: CAWTRGQNYGYTF. DNA for the CDR3: TGTGCCTGGACACGGGGACAGAACTATGGCTACACCTTC. The chain links TRBV30 to TRBJ1-2; 7 bases match TRBD1. J lost 2 bases, V lost 4 bases, and 4 bases had no gene match. The CDR3 extends over 13 amino acids. Germline CDR1 GTSNPN, CDR2 SVGIG (reference sequence).

The CDR3 protein is CASSIRTAKYGYTF. In nucleotides, the CDR3 is TGTGCCAGTAGTATCCGGACAGCCAAATATGGCTACACCTTC. V gene TRBV19 combines with J gene TRBJ1-2; D possibly corresponds to TRBD1 (6 bases). Trimming shortened V by 3 bases and J by 5 bases, and 13 bases separated the two germline ends. The V gene's germline CDR1 is LNHDA and CDR2 SQIVND (reference sequence). The CDR3 loop spans 14 amino acids.

This sequence joins TRBV7-3 and TRBJ2-3; D is uncertain. CDR1 and CDR2 from the germline V gene are SGHTA and FQGTGA. The CDR3 extends over 13 amino acids. Trimming took 5 bases from V and 0 from J, leaving 6 bases between them. CDR3 sequence: CASSDTSTDTQYF. The CDR3 DNA is TGTGCCAGCAGCGACACGAGCACAGATACGCAGTATTTT.

The gene calls are TRBV28 and TRBJ1-1, with 7 bases that match TRBD1. V trimming: 8 bases; J trimming: 0 bases; junction bases outside the gene matches: 3. Germline CDR1 and CDR2: MDHEN and SYDVKM. This CDR3 comprises 13 residues. CDR3 protein: CASGQVMNTEAFF. CDR3 in DNA: TGTGCCAGCGGACAGGTTATGAACACTGAAGCTTTCTTT.

This chain uses TRBV19 with TRBJ1-5; D gene uncertain. The CDR3 runs 15 residues. The germline V gene has CDR1 LNHDA and CDR2 SQIVND (reference sequence). V dropped 2 bases and J dropped 1 base, with 9 bases sitting between them. The CDR3 DNA is TGTGCCAGTAGTATAAAGGGCGGGAGCAATCAGCCCCAGCATTTT. Its protein product is CASSIKGGSNQPQHF.

This sequence joins TRBV5-1 and TRBJ1-2; weak D call: TRBD1 (6 bases). Trimming pared 2 bases from V and 7 bases from J, leaving 9 bases between. The CDR3 extends over 12 amino acids. Germline lookup yields CDR1 SGHRS and CDR2 YFSETQ. CDR3 sequence reads: CASSLGDTGYTF. For the CDR3, the DNA is TGCGCCAGCAGCTTAGGGGACACTGGCTACACCTTC.

The J gene is TRBJ2-1, the V gene TRBV10-3, with TRBD1 identical over 9 bases. The CDR3 runs 18 residues. Germline CDR1 is ENHRY and CDR2 is SYGVKD. After removal of 4 bases from V and 6 bases from J, the junction contained 16 bases not matched to a gene. Here the CDR3 DNA reads TGTGCCATCAGTGGGCGTCGTACAGGGGGCTGGGGCGGCAATGAGCAGTTCTTC. Translating it yields CAISGRRTGGWGGNEQFF.